These 19 T cell receptor beta chains share one sample of origin, sequenced in a study of T cells in women clearing cervical HPV infection (dated by TCRdb to 2016 to 2019). Preparation of the library involved the immunoSEQ multiplex PCR assay. TCRdb took over this immuneACCESS table, retaining in-frame rearrangements with V and J assigned. Such tables are incomplete; in checked studies, under half of the missing clones stem from an unresolved V gene, and the remainder is unexplained. The table held for this sample gives about 41,000 clones. The ten top clones hold 7.6% of the sample. Sequencing used blood buffy coat. The origin of the receptors is a woman aged 18 to 75 with a cervical HPV16 infection that either progressed to CIN3+ or cleared (not recorded which).

The CDR3 bases that were read are TGTGCCAGCAGTGAAGGGTCCGGACTGGAAGAA. Translating it yields CASSEGSGLEE. The full CDR3 is CASSEGSGLEEAFF. The chain employs TRBV25-1 and TRBJ1-1; D uncertain. The CDR3 end is not reached by the read, which stops 3 residues before it; the germline J gene fills it in. The CDR3 contains 14 residues. The germline gives CDR1 MGHDK, CDR2 SYGVNS. The entire variable domain, with the rest obtained from reference TRBV25-1 and TRBJ1-1, is as follows: EADIYQTPRYLVIGTGKKITLECSQTMGHDKMYWYQQDPGMELHLIHYSYGVNSTEKGDLSSESTVSRIRTEHFPLTLESARPSHTSQYLCASSEGSGLEEAFFGQGTRLTVV.

Comments on this clone: Read sequence stops 3 residues before the CDR3 end, and the germline J gene provides the missing end. The rearrangement links TRBV28 to TRBJ2-1; D is ambiguous. The CDR3 is 16 residues long. Trimming removed 5 bases from V and 0 bases from J, with 14 bases in between. The V gene's germline CDR1 is MDHEN and CDR2 SYDVKM. CDR3 region: CASSPLVVSSYNEQFF. CDR3 DNA, as far as it was read: TGTGCCAGCAGTCCCTTGGTCGTTAGCTCCTACAATGAG.

The CDR3 sequence is CASSLEGKEETQYF. The part of the CDR3 DNA that was read is TGCGCCAGCAGCTTGGAGGGCAAAGAAGAGACC. The V and J genes are TRBV5-1 and TRBJ2-5, with unresolved D. The CDR3 goes on 3 residues after the read ends, and that part is filled in from the germline J gene. Deletions cut 0 bases from V and 3 bases from J, with 9 bases between. CDR3 length: 14 residues. Germline V CDR1 and CDR2: SGHRS, YFSETQ.

In the case of this clone: The CDR3 end lies 3 residues beyond the end of the read and is filled in from the germline J gene. V gene TRBV20-1 combines with J gene TRBJ1-1; TRBD1 is a possible D gene (6 bases). Trimming shortened V by 3 bases and J by 2 bases, and 13 bases separated the two germline ends. The CDR3 runs to 14 residues. Germline loops: CDR1 DFQATT, CDR2 SNEGSKA (reference sequence). The CDR3 DNA, read in part, is TGCAGTGCTAGGCCCCTGACAGGAAACACTGAA. Protein product: CSARPLTGNTE. The whole CDR3 protein reads CSARPLTGNTEAFF.

Comments on this clone: The read comes to an end 3 residues before the CDR3 does, leaving the germline J gene to fill in the end. V usage is TRBV2 and J usage is TRBJ1-4; possibly TRBD1 for D (6 bases). The V end lost 6 bases, the J end lost 4 bases, and 18 bases lay between the germline ends. The CDR3 extends over 16 amino acids. Germline CDR1 and CDR2: SNHLY and FYNNEI. The CDR3 DNA, read in part, is TGTGCCAGCAGGGATACTCACAGGGCGCGTAATGAAAAA. Protein product: CASRDTHRARNEK. The whole CDR3 region reads CASRDTHRARNEKLFF.

Notes on this clone: The read terminates 3 residues ahead of where the CDR3 ends, so the germline J gene completes it. V is TRBV2 and J is TRBJ2-3; no clear D gene. The CDR3 is 14 residues long. Germline V gene sequence: CDR1 SNHLY, CDR2 FYNNEI. Trimming pared 4 bases from V and 2 bases from J, leaving 10 bases between. CDR3 DNA, as far as it was read: TGTGCCAGCAGTGTTGAGACATCCACAGATACG. Amino acid sequence: CASSVETSTDT. The full CDR3 sequence reads CASSVETSTDTQYF.

The CDR3 DNA, read in part, is TGTGCCAGCGGAGGGGTAGGTTTCAATGAG. Translation: CASGGVGFNE. The whole CDR3 protein is CASGGVGFNEQFF. The chain combines TRBV2 with TRBJ2-1, with D tentatively TRBD2 (6 bases). The CDR3 end falls 3 residues outside the read, so it is completed with the germline J gene. Trimming removed 8 bases at V and 6 bases at J, with 14 bases between. The CDR3 spans 13 residues. CDR1 SNHLY and CDR2 FYNNEI come from the germline V gene. The complete variable domain, with remaining parts taken from reference TRBV2 and TRBJ2-1, reads EPEVTQTPSHQVTQMGQEVILRCVPISNHLYFYWYRQILGQKVEFLVSFYNNEISEKSEIFDDQFSVERPDGSNFTLKIRSTKLEDSAMYFCASGGVGFNEQFFGPGTRLTVL.

Concerning this clone itself: Coverage ceases 3 residues before the CDR3 finishes, and the germline J gene fills in the end. The chain is built from TRBV7-9 and TRBJ1-4; D not certain. There are 14 residues in the CDR3. Germline V lookup: CDR1 SEHNR, CDR2 FQNEAQ (reference sequence). V was shortened by 5 bases and J by 8 bases, with 15 bases between the two germline ends. The covered CDR3 bases are TGTGCCAGCAGCCGGACTCCCCAGGAGGAAAAA. Amino acid sequence: CASSRTPQEEK. The CDR3 in full is CASSRTPQEEKLFF.

Of note for this clone: The CDR3 end falls 3 residues outside the read, so it is completed with the germline J gene. V gene TRBV15 combines with J gene TRBJ1-3; possibly TRBD1 for D (6 bases). The CDR3 loop spans 15 amino acids. Deletions cut 5 bases from V and 0 bases from J, with 11 bases between. CDR1 and CDR2 (germline): LNHNV, YYDKDF (reference sequence). This CDR3 is CATSPTRGSGNTIYF. Incomplete CDR3 DNA: TGTGCCACCAGCCCCACCAGGGGCTCTGGAAACACC.

Worth noting for this clone: The missing CDR3 end, 3 residues past where the read stops, is filled in from the germline J gene. This chain uses TRBV6-7 with TRBJ1-1, with a tentative D call TRBD1 (6 bases). TRBV6-7 is treated as an ORF (open reading frame) with a function not yet certain. This CDR3 has 16 residues. The V gene lost 2 bases and the J gene lost 4 bases, with 17 bases spanning the gap. The CDR3 loop reads CASSYPTGRGCTEAFF. CDR3 bases read: TGTGCCAGCAGTTACCCGACAGGTAGGGGGTGCACTGAA.

To note about this clone: Read sequence stops 3 residues before the CDR3 end, and the germline J gene provides the missing end. Additional DNA sequences in this sample encode the identical CDR3. The rearrangement links TRBV7-9 to TRBJ1-1; D is undetermined. The CDR3 is 15 residues long. The ends were cut back, 0 bases at V and 2 bases at J, with 10 bases in the middle. The germline V gene has CDR1 SEHNR and CDR2 FQNEAQ (reference sequence). CDR3: CASSLAVSENTEAFF. The sequenced part of the CDR3 DNA is TGTGCCAGCAGCTTAGCGGTAAGCGAAAACACTGAA.

Concerning this clone: The read stops 3 residues short of the end of the CDR3; the missing end is completed from the germline J gene. This chain connects TRBV19 to TRBJ2-3, with 14 bases matching TRBD2. Per the germline V gene, CDR1 is LNHDA and CDR2 is SQIVND (reference sequence). Trimming took 7 bases from V and 1 from J; bases not matched to a gene: 4. This CDR3 spans 16 amino acids. CDR3 bases read: TGTGCCAGTATTGGACTAGCGGGGGGCCGCACAGATACG. It yields the protein CASIGLAGGRTDT. The CDR3 reads in full as CASIGLAGGRTDTQYF.

Remarks on this clone: From the germline J gene comes the end of the CDR3, since the read stops 3 residues before it. The rearrangement joins TRBV5-1 to TRBJ2-5, with a weak D call TRBD1 (5 bases). The CDR3 loop spans 15 amino acids. Germline CDR1 and CDR2: SGHRS and YFSETQ. The ends were cut back, 3 bases at V and 2 bases at J, with 14 bases in the middle. CDR3 residues: CASSSTGVEQETQYF. CDR3 DNA (partial): TGCGCCAGCAGCTCCACAGGTGTGGAACAAGAGACC.

To note about this clone: The read terminates 3 residues ahead of where the CDR3 ends, so the germline J gene completes it. The genes are TRBV19 and TRBJ1-1; possible D gene TRBD1, 6 bases. The CDR3 is 15 amino acids. Trimming left V 4 bases short and J 1 base short, with 13 bases between. Germline CDR1 is LNHDA and CDR2 is SQIVND (reference sequence). Incomplete CDR3 DNA: TGTGCCAGTAGTAGTCAGGGGATTAGGAACACTGAA. It specifies CASSSQGIRNTE. The whole CDR3 is CASSSQGIRNTEAFF.

Remarks on this clone: The read stops 3 residues short of the end of the CDR3; the missing end is completed from the germline J gene. The J gene is TRBJ1-2, the V gene TRBV18; no clear D gene. This CDR3 region has 15 residues. Trimming pared 2 bases from V and 7 bases from J, leaving 17 bases between. From germline, CDR1 is KGHSH and CDR2 LQKENI. Incomplete CDR3 DNA: TGTGCCAGCTCACCAAAAACAGATGCTTCTGCTGGC. Encoded protein: CASSPKTDASAG. The whole CDR3 protein is CASSPKTDASAGYTF.

Details on this clone: From the germline J gene comes the end of the CDR3, since the read stops 3 residues before it. J is TRBJ2-5 and V is TRBV10-3; TRBD2 matches at 16 bases. The CDR3 is 18 amino acids. J lost 1 base, V lost 5 bases, and 7 bases had no gene match. Germline V gene data show CDR1 as ENHRY and CDR2 as SYGVKD. The sequenced CDR3 bases are TGTGCCATCAGTCCGTCCGGGACTAGCGGGGGGGGCCAAGAGACC. It specifies CAISPSGTSGGGQET. The entire CDR3 sequence reads CAISPSGTSGGGQETQYF.

Incomplete CDR3 DNA: TGCAGTGCTGAGGGACAGGGTCACAATGAG. Its protein is CSAEGQGHNE. The full CDR3 protein reads CSAEGQGHNEQFF. The V call is TRBV20-1, the J call TRBJ2-1; 9 positions match TRBD1. The observed sequence ends 3 residues before the CDR3 terminus, with the missing tail filled in from the germline J gene. This CDR3 region has 13 residues. V lost 5 bases, J lost 5 bases, and 4 bases stayed unmatched. The germline gives CDR1 DFQATT, CDR2 SNEGSKA (reference sequence).

Remarks on this clone: Read data end 3 residues before the CDR3 end; the end is taken from the germline J gene. The V gene is TRBV2, the J gene TRBJ1-1; D ambiguous. The CDR3 extends over 12 amino acids. V lost 0 bases to trimming and J lost 7 bases, with 6 bases between them. Germline assignment: CDR1 SNHLY and CDR2 FYNNEI. CDR3 protein: CASSEAPLEAFF. The part of the CDR3 DNA that was read is TGTGCCAGCAGTGAAGCGCCACTTGAA.

Turning to this clone: The read terminates 3 residues ahead of where the CDR3 ends, so the germline J gene completes it. The chain links TRBV29-1 to TRBJ2-7; 8 positions agree with TRBD2. The junction had 8 bases not matched to a gene; V was cut back by 7 bases and J by 3 bases. CDR1 is SQVTM, CDR2 ANQGSEA, per germline. The CDR3 covers 13 residues. CDR3 sequence: CSAGTSLNYEQYF. CDR3 DNA (partial): TGCAGCGCCGGGACTAGTCTAAACTACGAG.